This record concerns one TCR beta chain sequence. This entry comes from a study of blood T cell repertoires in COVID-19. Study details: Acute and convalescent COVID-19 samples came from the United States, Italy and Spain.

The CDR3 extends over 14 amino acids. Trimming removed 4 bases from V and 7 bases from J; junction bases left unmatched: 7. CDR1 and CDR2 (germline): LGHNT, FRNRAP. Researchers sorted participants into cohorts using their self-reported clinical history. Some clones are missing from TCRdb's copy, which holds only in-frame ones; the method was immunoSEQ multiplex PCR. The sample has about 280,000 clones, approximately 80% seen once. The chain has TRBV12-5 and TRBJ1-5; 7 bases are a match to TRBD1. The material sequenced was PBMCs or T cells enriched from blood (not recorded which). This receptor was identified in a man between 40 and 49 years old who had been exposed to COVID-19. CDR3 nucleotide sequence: TGTGCTAGTGGTTCTCTGACAGGGCGGCAGCCCCAGCATTTT. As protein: CASGSLTGRQPQHF.